This is a list of T cell receptor beta chains from one sample in a study of blood T cell repertoires in COVID-19. Assay used: immunoSEQ multiplex PCR; TCRdb lists only in-frame clones, some missing. Of approximately 300,000 clones listed, 88% are singletons. Sample: peripheral blood. The receptors originated from a woman aged 25 to 39 with COVID-19, enrolled during active disease. Each CDR3 is given without its conserved first and last residue. Size is stated for part of the rows, as once, few or many counts, or as a class when the clone is expanded.

j_call v_call clone_size cdr3_length cdr3_aa
TRBJ2-1 TRBV7-6 . 10 ASSLPQREQF
TRBJ2-7 TRBV7-3 . 12 ASSFQGPPYEQY
TRBJ2-5 TRBV11-1 . 11 ATMDRVQETQY
TRBJ2-2 TRBV28 . 18 ASSLGGLAGPNELPGELF
TRBJ1-4 TRBV28 . 13 ASSLLKGASEKLF
TRBJ1-4 TRBV1 . 15 TSSHDGTYSQGEKLF
TRBJ2-7 TRBV5-1 . 10 ASRVGIGEQY
TRBJ2-1 TRBV25-1 few 11 ASSGTGYNEQF
TRBJ2-5 TRBV7-2 . 14 ASSSYSGSLQETQY
TRBJ1-5 TRBV7-2 . 13 ASTSTGNSNQPQH
TRBJ2-2 TRBV19 . 13 ASSTGLAGSGELF
TRBJ1-2 TRBV6-5 . 9 ASSLNYGYT
TRBJ2-3 TRBV21-1 . 14 ASSKGLAGLTDTQY
TRBJ1-4 TRBV6-5 . 11 ASQTGLDEKLF
TRBJ2-1 TRBV7-8 . 14 ASSPGLAGPYNEQF
TRBJ1-1 TRBV10-3 . 12 AISLGQQNTEAF
TRBJ2-1 TRBV4-2 . 13 ATGGGGNSYNEQF
TRBJ2-7 TRBV4-1 . 13 ASSHLAGSSYEQY
TRBJ1-5 TRBV7-2 . 13 ASSLEGRDNQPQH
TRBJ1-5 TRBV5-6 . 14 ASSSSPGQGNQPQH
TRBJ2-1 TRBV7-6 . 14 ASSLGLAGGSNEQF
TRBJ1-2 TRBV28 . 11 ASSVQGRGGYT